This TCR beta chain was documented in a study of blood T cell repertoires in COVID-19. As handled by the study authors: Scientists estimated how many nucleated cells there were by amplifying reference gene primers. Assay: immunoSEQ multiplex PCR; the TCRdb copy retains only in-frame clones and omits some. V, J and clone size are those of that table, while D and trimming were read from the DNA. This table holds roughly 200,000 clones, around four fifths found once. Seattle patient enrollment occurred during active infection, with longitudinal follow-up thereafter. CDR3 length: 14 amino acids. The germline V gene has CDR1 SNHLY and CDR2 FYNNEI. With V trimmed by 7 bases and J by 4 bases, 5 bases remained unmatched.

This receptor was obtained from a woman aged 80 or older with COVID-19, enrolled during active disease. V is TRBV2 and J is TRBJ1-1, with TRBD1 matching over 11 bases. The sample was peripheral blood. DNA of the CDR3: TGTGCCAGCACCAGGACAGGGGGCGGCACTGAAGCTTTCTTT. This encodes CASTRTGGGTEAFF.